A single sample gave rise to the 12 T cell receptor beta chains below, sequenced in a study of T cell clonality in common variable immunodeficiency. Method: immunoSEQ multiplex PCR; TCRdb's copy keeps in-frame clones and lacks some. The repertoire shows tens of thousands of clones, none seen only once; the top ten take approximately 9.8%. Sequencing was carried out using peripheral blood mononuclear cells. These receptors were taken from a person aged 18-69 years in good health.

There are many counts of this clone. A junction end diverges from the germline sequence, so it may reflect a read error. The CDR3 extends 3 residues past the end of the read, so its final part is completed from the germline J gene. The chain is built from TRBV30 and TRBJ2-1; the D call may be TRBD1 or TRBD2 (6 bases each). Germline V lookup: CDR1 GTSNPN, CDR2 SVGIG (reference sequence). The CDR3 is 16 amino acids. The DNA read from the CDR3 is TGTGCTTGGAGGGGGGCGCGGGATGGGTCCTACAATGAG. It translates to CAWRGARDGSYNE. The CDR3 as a whole reads CAWRGARDGSYNEQFF.

This clone was counted many times. The read finishes 3 residues shy of the CDR3 end, and the germline J gene is used to complete it. The rearrangement links TRBV29-1 to TRBJ2-7, with 10 positions matching TRBD2. This CDR3 has 13 amino acids. Losses at the gene ends were 6 bases for V and 6 bases for J; bases not matched to a gene: 8. Germline loops: CDR1 SQVTM, CDR2 ANQGSEA. The CDR3 sequence is CSVLAGVDREQYF. CDR3 bases read: TGCAGCGTCCTAGCGGGAGTTGATCGCGAG.

A note on this clone: The CDR3 end is not reached by the read, which stops 3 residues before it; the germline J gene fills it in. The chain couples TRBV19 to TRBJ1-5; no clear D. The CDR3 runs 14 residues. The V and J ends lost 4 bases and 4 bases respectively, with 11 bases between them. Germline-derived CDR1 and CDR2 are LNHDA and SQIVND (reference sequence). The CDR3 sequence: CASSRVSGNQPQHF. The DNA read from the CDR3 is TGTGCCAGTAGTAGGGTATCGGGTAATCAGCCC.

This clone was seen a few times. Partial CDR3 DNA: TGTGCCAGCAACCTAGGACTGATG. This gives the protein CASNLGLM. The full CDR3 sequence reads CASNLGLMLFF. The chain couples TRBV2 to TRBJ2-2; a weak D match, TRBD2 (5 bases). The read finishes 3 residues shy of the CDR3 end, and the germline J gene is used to complete it. Germline V gives CDR1 SNHLY, CDR2 FYNNEI. The CDR3 totals 11 residues.

This clone appeared many times. The read terminates 3 residues before the CDR3 end, so the remaining end is supplied by the germline J gene. This chain connects TRBV30 to TRBJ2-1; 9 nucleotides match TRBD2. The CDR3 has 18 residues. From germline, CDR1 is GTSNPN and CDR2 SVGIG (reference sequence). The ends lost 2 bases at V and 1 base at J; junction bases unmatched: 12. CDR3 residues: CAWSRLSGSRRSYNEQFF. The CDR3 bases that were read are TGTGCCTGGAGTAGGCTTAGCGGGAGTCGAAGGTCCTACAATGAG.

This clone came up a few times. The read halts 3 residues ahead of the CDR3 end, with the missing end drawn from the germline J gene. The genes are TRBV19 and TRBJ1-2; D call uncertain. The CDR3 sequence is 14 residues long. Per germline, CDR1 LNHDA and CDR2 SQIVND (reference sequence). This CDR3 reads CASSSDYGTDTYTF. The covered CDR3 bases are TGTGCCAGTAGTTCAGACTACGGCACAGATACC.

This clone has ten or more counts. The CDR3 extends 3 residues past the end of the read, so its final part is completed from the germline J gene. This chain uses TRBV30 with TRBJ2-2; weak D call: TRBD1 (6 bases). The germline CDR1 and CDR2 sequences are GTSNPN and SVGIG (reference sequence). The CDR3 is 13 amino acids. V was pared by 2 bases and J by 4 bases, with 8 bases between. The CDR3 loop is CAWSRQATGELFF. The part of the CDR3 DNA that was read is TGTGCCTGGAGTCGACAGGCCACCGGGGAG. Full variable domain (missing parts from reference TRBV30 and TRBJ2-2): SQTIHQWPATLVQPVGSPLSLECTVEGTSNPNLYWYRQAAGRGLQLLFYSVGIGQISSEVPQNLSASRPQDRQFILSSKKLLLSDSGFYLCAWSRQATGELFFGEGSRLTVL.

This clone has at least ten counts. The CDR3 extends 3 residues past the end of the read, so its final part is completed from the germline J gene. The same CDR3 is also encoded by other DNA sequences in this sample. This chain connects TRBV30 to TRBJ1-3; D perhaps matches TRBD1 (5 bases). This CDR3 spans 14 amino acids. Germline V CDR1 and CDR2: GTSNPN, SVGIG (reference sequence). V was pared by 2 bases and J by 0 bases, with 8 bases between. Incomplete CDR3 DNA: TGTGCCTGGAGTCTAGACAGCTCTGGAAACACC. Protein product: CAWSLDSSGNT. In full, the CDR3 is CAWSLDSSGNTIYF. The full variable domain, rest sourced from reference TRBV30 and TRBJ1-3, is SQTIHQWPATLVQPVGSPLSLECTVEGTSNPNLYWYRQAAGRGLQLLFYSVGIGQISSEVPQNLSASRPQDRQFILSSKKLLLSDSGFYLCAWSLDSSGNTIYFGEGSWLTVV.

This clone showed up many times. Sequencing ends 3 residues short of the CDR3 end; the germline J gene provides the rest. V and J are TRBV30 and TRBJ1-1; D uncertain. From germline, CDR1 is GTSNPN and CDR2 SVGIG (reference sequence). V gave up 1 base and J gave up 5 bases, with 8 bases separating them. The CDR3 contains 12 residues. CDR3 bases read: TGTGCCTGGAGTGCGGACTGGACTGAA. This encodes CAWSADWTE. The full CDR3 protein is CAWSADWTEAFF.

A few counts support this clone. The DNA ends 3 residues before the CDR3 does, and the rest of the CDR3 is filled in from the germline J gene. The V and J genes are TRBV11-2 and TRBJ2-7, with 9 nucleotides matching TRBD1. The CDR3 covers 13 residues. V was pared by 4 bases and J by 6 bases, with 4 bases of the junction left unmatched. Per germline, CDR1 SGHAT and CDR2 FQNNGV. The CDR3 bases that were read are TGTGCCAGCAGCTACCCGACAGGGGGCGAG. Translated, it gives CASSYPTGGE. The entire CDR3 reads CASSYPTGGEQYF.

This clone was observed a handful of times. The read falls 3 residues short of the CDR3 end, and the missing part is taken from the germline J gene. The chain links TRBV5-8 to TRBJ1-1; TRBD1 might be the D (5 bases). The germline V gene has CDR1 SGHTS and CDR2 YDEGEE. Trimming removed 3 bases at V and 3 bases at J, with 12 bases between. The CDR3 length is 14 residues. The chain's CDR3 is CASSYPTAYTEAFF. CDR3 bases read: TGTGCCAGCAGCTACCCGACAGCCTACACTGAA.

In its sample, this clone was seen many times. The read terminates 3 residues before the CDR3 end, so the remaining end is supplied by the germline J gene. This chain connects TRBV5-1 to TRBJ1-2, with 12 positions matching TRBD1. CDR3 length equals 16 residues. Trimming removed 0 bases from V and 3 bases from J; junction bases left unmatched: 3. Germline V gene lookup returns CDR1 SGHRS and CDR2 YFSETQ. The sequenced part of the CDR3 DNA is TGCGCCAGCAGCTTGGTAGGGACAGGGGGCGACTATGGC. Protein product: CASSLVGTGGDYG. The CDR3 in its entirety is CASSLVGTGGDYGYTF.